Below, 22 T cell receptor beta chains from the same sample are listed, as sequenced in a study of T cells after yellow fever vaccination. TCRdb processed the 5' RACE reads anew with MiXCR; each CDR3 protein has one entry. In the table there are just under 600,000 distinct CDR3 sequences, 13% of which are singletons. Sequenced here: PBMCs, sampled on the day of the yellow fever booster vaccination. The source is a young man who received the YFV17D yellow fever vaccine.

This clonotype occurred many times. The V gene is TRBV20-1, the J gene TRBJ2-3; D ambiguous. The CDR3 spans 13 residues. Germline V lookup: CDR1 DFQATT, CDR2 SNEGSKA (reference sequence). Trimming pared 1 base from V and 6 bases from J, leaving 11 bases between. CDR3 nucleotide sequence: TGCAGTGCTAGAGCCTCCGTCTCTGATACGCAGTATTTT. Amino acids: CSARASVSDTQYF.

In its sample, this clonotype was seen a few times. The rearrangement joins TRBV10-2 to TRBJ1-1, with TRBD1 as a possible D gene (5 bases). The CDR3 has 13 amino acids. Germline CDR1 is WSHSY and CDR2 is SAAADI. V gave up 10 bases and J gave up 2 bases, with 14 bases separating them. This CDR3 is CAIGGTANTEAFF. CDR3 nucleotides: TGCGCCATCGGCGGGACGGCCAACACTGAAGCTTTCTTT.

This clonotype has only a few counts. The chain combines TRBV15 with TRBJ1-1; D is uncertain. V was shortened by 0 bases and J by 5 bases, with 10 bases between the two germline ends. CDR3 length equals 14 residues. Germline V gene lookup returns CDR1 LNHNV and CDR2 YYDKDF (reference sequence). DNA of the CDR3: TGTGCCACCAGCAGAGATCTTAGTAGGACTGAAGCTTTCTTT. Translating it yields CATSRDLSRTEAFF.

The chain has TRBV5-1 and TRBJ2-1, with unresolved D. Per germline, CDR1 SGHRS and CDR2 YFSETQ. V was cut by 0 bases and J by 0 bases, with 7 bases left in between. The CDR3 sequence is 15 residues long. CDR3: CASSLVGFSYNEQFF. The CDR3, as DNA: TGCGCCAGCAGCTTGGTTGGCTTCTCCTACAATGAGCAGTTCTTC.

In its sample, this clonotype was seen a few times. The chain links TRBV28 to TRBJ2-7; TRBD2 matches at 10 bases. CDR3 length: 14 amino acids. Germline CDR1 and CDR2: MDHEN and SYDVKM. V shed 9 bases, J shed 4 bases, and the junction held 9 bases outside the gene matches. The CDR3 protein is CASLSSGSWYEQYF. The CDR3 nucleotides are TGTGCCAGTCTTTCTAGCGGGAGCTGGTACGAGCAGTACTTC.

The chain uses TRBV12-3 or TRBV12-4 and TRBJ2-2, with no clear D. CDR3 length equals 15 residues. The V end was cut by 2 bases, the J end by 5 bases, with 12 bases between. The CDR3 bases are TGTGCCAGCAGTTTACTGCAGCCCCGTACCGGGGAGCTGTTTTTT. It encodes CASSLLQPRTGELFF.

There are many counts of this clonotype. The J gene is TRBJ2-1, the V gene TRBV20-1; D is perhaps TRBD2 (5 bases). CDR1 DFQATT and CDR2 SNEGSKA come from the germline V gene (reference sequence). The CDR3 totals 15 residues. The germline V and J ends were trimmed by 0 bases and 4 bases, with 13 bases remaining between them. The CDR3 DNA is TGCAGTGCTAGAGATCGGCCTAGCAGGTACAATGAGCAGTTCTTC. Protein product: CSARDRPSRYNEQFF.

J is TRBJ1-4 and V is TRBV30; D is possibly TRBD1 (5 bases). The CDR3 loop spans 15 amino acids. The germline V and J ends were trimmed by 0 bases and 8 bases, with 16 bases remaining between them. CDR1 GTSNPN and CDR2 SVGIG come from the germline V gene (reference sequence). The CDR3 loop reads CAWSVMGKRGEKLFF. The CDR3 bases are TGTGCCTGGAGTGTAATGGGCAAGAGGGGAGAAAAACTGTTTTTT.

This clonotype occurred many times. V usage is TRBV27 and J usage is TRBJ2-5; D gene ambiguous. Deletions cut 8 bases from V and 0 bases from J, with 22 bases between. The CDR3 spans 17 residues. Germline V gives CDR1 MNHEY, CDR2 SMNVEV (reference sequence). CDR3 sequence (DNA): TGTGCCAGCTCCTCACGGTCGAGGTCCCGAAACCAAGAGACCCAGTACTTC. This sequence encodes CASSSRSRSRNQETQYF.

This clonotype has just a few counts. The chain carries TRBV7-9 and TRBJ2-1; 7 positions match TRBD2. The CDR3 spans 14 residues. Germline CDR1 reads SEHNR; CDR2 reads FQNEAQ (reference sequence). J was trimmed by 6 bases and V by 0 bases; bases with no gene match: 2. The CDR3 sequence is CASSLAGTTNEQFF. The CDR3 nucleotides read TGTGCCAGCAGCTTAGCCGGGACTACCAATGAGCAGTTCTTC.

This chain connects TRBV5-8 to TRBJ2-1; 7 bases fit TRBD2. The CDR3 covers 17 residues. The ends lost 4 bases at V and 3 bases at J; junction bases unmatched: 13. Looked up from germline, CDR1 is SGHTS and CDR2 is YDEGEE. CDR3 in DNA: TGTGCCAGCAGCATGGTCGCGGGAGCTGGGGTCTACAATGAGCAGTTCTTC. Its protein product is CASSMVAGAGVYNEQFF.

This clonotype was seen only a few times. CDR3 bases: TGTGCCAGCTCACCACCGGGGGGCCTCGCGAACACCGGGGAGCTGTTTTTT. Translated: CASSPPGGLANTGELFF. The chain is built from TRBV18 and TRBJ2-2, with D possibly called TRBD1 or TRBD2 (6 bases each). CDR3 size: 17 residues. Trimming removed 0 bases from V and 0 bases from J, with 11 bases in between. In germline, CDR1 is KGHSH, CDR2 LQKENI.

The V call is TRBV7-2, the J call TRBJ2-3; TRBD2 agrees at 7 bases. In germline, CDR1 is SGHTA, CDR2 FQGNSA. V was clipped by 5 bases and J by 1 base; unmatched bases: 12. The CDR3 covers 17 residues. In DNA, the CDR3 is TGTGCCAGCAGCGCCGCCCAGGGAGGGCAGCGCACAGATACGCAGTATTTT. Its protein is CASSAAQGGQRTDTQYF. Filled out from reference TRBV7-2 and TRBJ2-3, the complete variable domain reads GAGVSQSPSNKVTEKGKDVELRCDPISGHTALYWYRQSLGQGLEFLIYFQGNSAPDKSGLPSDRFSAERTGGSVSTLTIQRTQQEDSAVYLCASSAAQGGQRTDTQYFGPGTRLTVL.

The rearrangement links TRBV25-1 to TRBJ2-2, with D unclear. The CDR3 extends over 13 amino acids. V lost 4 bases, J lost 5 bases, and 8 bases lay in between. Germline V gene lookup returns CDR1 MGHDK and CDR2 SYGVNS. CDR3 region: CASSVRDTGELFF. CDR3 sequence (DNA): TGTGCCAGCAGTGTGAGAGATACCGGGGAGCTGTTTTTT. Supplemented by reference TRBV25-1 and TRBJ2-2, the full variable domain reads EADIYQTPRYLVIGTGKKITLECSQTMGHDKMYWYQQDPGMELHLIHYSYGVNSTEKGDLSSESTVSRIRTEHFPLTLESARPSHTSQYLCASSVRDTGELFFGEGSRLTVL.

This clonotype was recorded a few times. The chain couples TRBV6-2 or TRBV6-3 to TRBJ1-5; possibly TRBD1 for D (5 bases). CDR1 is MNHEY, CDR2 SVGEGT, per germline. Trimming cost V 5 bases and J 4 bases, with 27 bases left between them. The CDR3 is made up of 19 amino acids. The CDR3 DNA sequence: TGTGCCAGCAGTCCCCCTCCCTCGAAAACAGGCCTCTTAAATCAGCCCCAGCATTTT. Translation: CASSPPPSKTGLLNQPQHF.

V is TRBV5-1 and J is TRBJ2-1; D might be TRBD2 (6 bases). The CDR3 totals 13 residues. Per germline, CDR1 SGHRS and CDR2 YFSETQ. V lost 4 bases to trimming and J lost 4 bases, with 9 bases between them. CDR3 amino acids: CASSTGVYNEQFF. The CDR3, as DNA: TGCGCCAGCAGCACGGGGGTGTACAATGAGCAGTTCTTC.

This clonotype was seen ten or more times. The rearrangement joins TRBV29-1 to TRBJ2-5; D ambiguous. Germline V gene data show CDR1 as SQVTM and CDR2 as ANQGSEA. The CDR3 has 12 amino acids. V was trimmed by 4 bases and J by 5 bases, leaving 11 bases between them. The CDR3 reads CSVVRASETQYF. The CDR3 DNA follows: TGCAGCGTTGTTCGGGCGTCGGAGACCCAGTACTTC.

The CDR3 DNA follows: TGCGCCAGCAGCCAAGTGGCTAGATCGACCGGGGAGCTGTTTTTT. As protein: CASSQVARSTGELFF. The chain joins TRBV4-3 to TRBJ2-2; D remains ambiguous. The CDR3 spans 15 residues. Trimming shortened V by 1 base and J by 5 bases, and 11 bases separated the two germline ends. The V gene's germline CDR1 is LGHNA and CDR2 YSLEER.

The V and J genes are TRBV7-9 and TRBJ1-1, with TRBD1 as a possible D gene (5 bases). Per the germline V gene, CDR1 is SEHNR and CDR2 is FQNEAQ (reference sequence). V dropped 3 bases and J dropped 6 bases, with 11 bases sitting between them. The CDR3 runs to 13 residues. CDR3 bases: TGTGCCAGCAGCTTGGCAGGGTTCGCTGAAGCTTTCTTT. Its translation is CASSLAGFAEAFF.

This clonotype was seen at least ten times. The chain employs TRBV3-1 and TRBJ2-1, with 16 bases that match TRBD2. V gave up 4 bases and J gave up 7 bases; unmatched junction bases: 7. The germline CDR1 and CDR2 sequences are LGHDT and YNNKEL (reference sequence). CDR3 size: 17 residues. CDR3: CASSLQGLAGGWNEQFF. The CDR3, as DNA: TGTGCCAGCAGCCTCCAGGGACTAGCGGGAGGGTGGAATGAGCAGTTCTTC.

This clonotype was observed a few times. The rearrangement links TRBV12-3 or TRBV12-4 to TRBJ2-4, with D possibly matching TRBD1 (6 bases). The CDR3 runs to 12 residues. Trimming shortened V by 8 bases and J by 6 bases, and 11 bases separated the two germline ends. The CDR3 DNA is TGTGCCAGCCGATCGACAGGAAACATTCAGTACTTC. Amino acid sequence: CASRSTGNIQYF.

This chain connects TRBV3-1 to TRBJ2-1; TRBD2 agrees at 9 bases. The junction had 5 bases not matched to a gene; V was cut back by 5 bases and J by 12 bases. The germline V gene encodes CDR1 LGHDT and CDR2 YNNKEL (reference sequence). The CDR3 consists of 12 residues. The CDR3 DNA sequence: TGTGCCAGCAGCAAAACTAGCGGGTGGCAGTTCTTC. It specifies CASSKTSGWQFF.